This entry lists 12 T cell receptor beta chains sequenced from one sample in a study of blood T cell repertoires in COVID-19 (dated by TCRdb to the early 2020s). The method behind the library was the immunoSEQ multiplex PCR assay. TCRdb stores this immuneACCESS table with in-frame sequences only. Part of the clones is absent; in the studies checked, under half of the shortfall reflects unresolved V genes, and no reason is known for the rest. The sample table lists under 350,000 clones, approximately 86% of them with a count of one. The top ten hold approximately 4% of the sample. What was sequenced was PBMCs or T cells enriched from blood (not recorded which). The source of these receptors is a woman aged 40-49 years with acute COVID-19.

For the CDR3, the DNA is TGTGCCAGCAGCCAGCCAGGGGCTGGGGCCAACGTCCTGACTTTC. Amino acid sequence: CASSQPGAGANVLTF. V and J are TRBV14 and TRBJ2-6, with a weak D call TRBD1 (6 bases). CDR1 and CDR2 from the germline V gene are SGHDN and FVKESK. The CDR3 has 15 residues. V was cut by 3 bases and J by 2 bases, with 8 bases left in between.

The J gene is TRBJ1-5, the V gene TRBV6-2 or TRBV6-3; TRBD1 is a possible D gene (6 bases). V was shortened by 2 bases and J by 12 bases, with 8 bases between the two germline ends. This CDR3 region has 11 residues. Germline V gives CDR1 MNHEY, CDR2 SVGEGT. The CDR3 region has the DNA TGTGCCAGCAGTTACGGGACACTCCAGCATTTT. Encoded protein: CASSYGTLQHF.

The gene calls are TRBV6-2 or TRBV6-3 and TRBJ2-3; 7 bases are a match to TRBD1. Germline CDR1 and CDR2: MNHEY and SVGEGT. The CDR3 extends over 15 amino acids. J was trimmed by 0 bases and V by 5 bases; bases with no gene match: 5. The CDR3 region is CASSTNRGSTDTQYF. DNA of the CDR3: TGTGCCAGCAGTACTAACAGGGGCAGCACAGATACGCAGTATTTT.

This chain uses TRBV5-1 with TRBJ1-2; tentative D call: TRBD1 (6 bases). Germline assignment: CDR1 SGHRS and CDR2 YFSETQ. The length of the CDR3 is 13 residues. Trimming stripped 4 bases from V and 7 bases from J, with 14 bases between. This CDR3 is CASSTNRASGYTF. For the CDR3, the DNA is TGCGCCAGCAGCACGAACAGGGCGAGTGGCTACACCTTC.

The gene calls are TRBV7-2 and TRBJ1-6; tentative D call: TRBD1 (5 bases). Germline V gene lookup returns CDR1 SGHTA and CDR2 FQGNSA. V was shortened by 3 bases and J by 9 bases, with 12 bases between the two germline ends. The CDR3 contains 14 residues. The CDR3 DNA follows: TGTGCCAGCAGCTTTCAGGGAAGTTCTTCACCCCTCCACTTT. Residues: CASSFQGSSSPLHF.

The chain is built from TRBV3-1 (or the pseudogene TRBV3-2) and TRBJ1-1, with D uncertain. This CDR3 is built from 13 residues. Germline CDR1 and CDR2: LGHDT and YNNKEL (reference sequence). V lost 1 base to trimming and J lost 6 bases, with 9 bases between them. CDR3 loop: CASSQVVIAEAFF. CDR3 DNA: TGTGCCAGCAGCCAAGTCGTAATCGCTGAAGCTTTCTTT.

This clone has only a few counts. The chain uses TRBV13 and TRBJ2-4; D call uncertain. The V gene's germline CDR1 is PRHDT and CDR2 FYEKMQ (reference sequence). Deletions cut 2 bases from V and 0 bases from J, with 5 bases between. CDR3 length equals 14 residues. The CDR3 protein is CASSLQEAKNIQYF. The CDR3 bases are TGTGCCAGCAGCTTACAGGAAGCCAAAAACATTCAGTACTTC.

The chain combines TRBV12-3 or TRBV12-4 with TRBJ2-3; 8 bases are shared with TRBD2. V dropped 6 bases and J dropped 1; count of bases not matched to a gene: 0. This CDR3 region has 13 residues. CDR3: CASRLAGTDTQYF. The CDR3 bases are TGTGCCAGCAGACTAGCGGGCACAGATACGCAGTATTTT.

The chain uses TRBV4-2 and TRBJ1-1; TRBD1 might be the D (6 bases). Trimming shortened V by 0 bases and J by 7 bases, and 21 bases separated the two germline ends. Germline lookup yields CDR1 LGHNA and CDR2 YNFKEQ. This CDR3 spans 17 amino acids. The DNA for the CDR3 is TGTGCCAGCAGCCAAGAAGGGGGAGGGGGGCAGCTTAATGAAGCTTTCTTT. Translation: CASSQEGGGGQLNEAFF.

The genes are TRBV24-1 and TRBJ2-2, with 13 positions matching TRBD2. Germline assignment: CDR1 KGHDR and CDR2 SFDVKD. CDR3 length: 15 residues. The V segment lost 9 bases and the J segment 4 bases; nucleotides outside the gene matches: 4. The CDR3 DNA reads TGTGCCACCTCGTGGACTAGCGGGAGCACCGGGGAGCTGTTTTTT. Translating gives CATSWTSGSTGELFF.

The V gene is TRBV7-2, the J gene TRBJ2-1; TRBD1 aligns across 9 bases. The V gene end was trimmed by 2 bases and the J gene end by 7 bases; junction bases not matched to a gene: 12. This CDR3 comprises 17 residues. In germline, CDR1 is SGHTA, CDR2 FQGNSA. CDR3 region: CASSLTLYGTGSNEQFF. Here the CDR3 DNA reads TGTGCCAGCAGCTTAACCTTGTACGGGACAGGGTCGAATGAGCAGTTCTTC.

This clone was seen just once. The chain joins TRBV5-6 to TRBJ1-2; no definite D call. V shed 0 bases and J shed 3 bases, with 15 bases lying between them. The CDR3 sequence is 16 residues long. Germline values: CDR1 SGHDT, CDR2 YYEEEE. Written as DNA, the CDR3 is TGTGCCAGCAGCTTGGTTGGCAGGTCGTCAGACTATGGCTACACCTTC. It specifies CASSLVGRSSDYGYTF.